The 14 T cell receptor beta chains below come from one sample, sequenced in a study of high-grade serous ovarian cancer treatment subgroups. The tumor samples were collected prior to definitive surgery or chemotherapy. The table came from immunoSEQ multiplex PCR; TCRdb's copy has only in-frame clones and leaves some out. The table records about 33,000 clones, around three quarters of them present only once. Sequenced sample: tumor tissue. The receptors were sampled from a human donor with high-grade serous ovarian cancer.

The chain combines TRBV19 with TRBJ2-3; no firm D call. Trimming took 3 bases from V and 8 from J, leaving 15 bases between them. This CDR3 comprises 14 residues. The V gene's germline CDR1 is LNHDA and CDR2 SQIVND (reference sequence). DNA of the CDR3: TGTGCCAGTAGTATCCCGGCTCACGGAGCTACGCAGTATTTT. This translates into CASSIPAHGATQYF.

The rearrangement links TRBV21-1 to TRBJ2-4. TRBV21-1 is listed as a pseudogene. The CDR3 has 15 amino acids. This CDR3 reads CASRQNNLAKNIQYF. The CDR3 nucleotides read TGTGCCAGCCGGCAGAACAACCTAGCCAAAAACATTCAGTACTTC.

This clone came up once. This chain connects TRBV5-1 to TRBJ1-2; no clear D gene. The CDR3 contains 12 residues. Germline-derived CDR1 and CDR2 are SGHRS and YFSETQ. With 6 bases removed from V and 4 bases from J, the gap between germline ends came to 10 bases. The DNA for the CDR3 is TGCGCCAGCACCGACCAGACCTATGGCTACACCTTC. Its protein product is CASTDQTYGYTF.

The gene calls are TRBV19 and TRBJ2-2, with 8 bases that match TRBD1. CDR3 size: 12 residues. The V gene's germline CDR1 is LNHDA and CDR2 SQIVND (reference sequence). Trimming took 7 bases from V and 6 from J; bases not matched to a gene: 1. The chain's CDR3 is CASIQGAGELFF. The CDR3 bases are TGTGCCAGTATACAGGGGGCCGGGGAGCTGTTTTTT.

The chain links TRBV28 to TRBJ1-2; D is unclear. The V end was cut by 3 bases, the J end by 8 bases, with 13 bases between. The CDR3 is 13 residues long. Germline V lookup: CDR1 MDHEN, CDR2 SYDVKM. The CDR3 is CASSFPHQGGYTF. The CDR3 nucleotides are TGTGCCAGCAGTTTCCCACATCAAGGGGGCTACACCTTC.

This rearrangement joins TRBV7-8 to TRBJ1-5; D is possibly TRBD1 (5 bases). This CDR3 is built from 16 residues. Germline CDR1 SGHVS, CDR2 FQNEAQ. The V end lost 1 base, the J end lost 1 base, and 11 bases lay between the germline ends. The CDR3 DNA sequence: TGTGCCAGCAGCTTAGTTTGGAGGGGAAGCAATCAGCCCCAGCATTTT. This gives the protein CASSLVWRGSNQPQHF.

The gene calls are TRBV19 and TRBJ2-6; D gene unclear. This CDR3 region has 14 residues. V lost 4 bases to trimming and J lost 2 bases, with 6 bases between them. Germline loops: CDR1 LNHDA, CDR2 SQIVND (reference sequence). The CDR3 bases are TGTGCCAGTAGTACAGCAGCTGGGGCCAACGTCCTGACTTTC. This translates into CASSTAAGANVLTF.

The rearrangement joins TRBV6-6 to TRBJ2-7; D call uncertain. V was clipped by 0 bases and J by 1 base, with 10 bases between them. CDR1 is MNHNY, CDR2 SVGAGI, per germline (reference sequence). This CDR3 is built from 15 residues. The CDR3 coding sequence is TGTGCCAGCAGTTACTCCACCGGACCTTCCTACGAGCAGTACTTC. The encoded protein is CASSYSTGPSYEQYF.

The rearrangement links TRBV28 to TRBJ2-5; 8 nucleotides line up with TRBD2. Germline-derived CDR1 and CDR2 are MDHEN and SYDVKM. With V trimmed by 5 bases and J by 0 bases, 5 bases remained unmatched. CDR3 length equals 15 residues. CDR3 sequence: CASSGASGYQETQYF. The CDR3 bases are TGTGCCAGCAGTGGCGCTAGCGGGTACCAAGAGACCCAGTACTTC. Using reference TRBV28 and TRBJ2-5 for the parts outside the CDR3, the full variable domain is DVKVTQSSRYLVKRTGEKVFLECVQDMDHENMFWYRQDPGLGLRLIYFSYDVKMKEKGDIPEGYSVSREKKERFSLILESASTNQTSMYLCASSGASGYQETQYFGPGTRLLVL.

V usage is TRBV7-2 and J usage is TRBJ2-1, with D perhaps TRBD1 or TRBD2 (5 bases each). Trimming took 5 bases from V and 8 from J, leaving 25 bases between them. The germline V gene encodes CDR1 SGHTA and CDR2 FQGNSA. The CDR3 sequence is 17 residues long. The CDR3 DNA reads TGTGCCAGCAGCCCTACCGAGGGGCACCTAGGAGACGATGAGCAGTTCTTC. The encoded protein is CASSPTEGHLGDDEQFF.

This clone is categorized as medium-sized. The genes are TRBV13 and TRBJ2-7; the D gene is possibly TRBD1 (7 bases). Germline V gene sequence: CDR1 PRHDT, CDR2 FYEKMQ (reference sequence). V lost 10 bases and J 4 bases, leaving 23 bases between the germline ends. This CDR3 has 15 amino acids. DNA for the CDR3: TGTGCCAAGACAGGGTGGGTCGGGGGTCGGTACGAGCAGTACTTC. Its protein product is CAKTGWVGGRYEQYF.

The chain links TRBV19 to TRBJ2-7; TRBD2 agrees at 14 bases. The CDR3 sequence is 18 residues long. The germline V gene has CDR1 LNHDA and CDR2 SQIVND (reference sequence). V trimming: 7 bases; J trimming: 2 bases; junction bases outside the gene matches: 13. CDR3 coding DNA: TGTGCCAGTACTTCCAGGGGACCGGGACTAGCGGGAGCCTACGAGCAGTACTTC. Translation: CASTSRGPGLAGAYEQYF.

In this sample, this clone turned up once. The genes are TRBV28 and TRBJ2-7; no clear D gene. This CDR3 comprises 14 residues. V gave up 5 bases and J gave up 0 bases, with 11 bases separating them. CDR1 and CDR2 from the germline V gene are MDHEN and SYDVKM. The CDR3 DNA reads TGTGCCAGCAGTCCCCCAGGAAGCTCCTACGAGCAGTACTTC. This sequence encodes CASSPPGSSYEQYF. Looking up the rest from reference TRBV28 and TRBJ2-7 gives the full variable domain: DVKVTQSSRYLVKRTGEKVFLECVQDMDHENMFWYRQDPGLGLRLIYFSYDVKMKEKGDIPEGYSVSREKKERFSLILESASTNQTSMYLCASSPPGSSYEQYFGPGTRLTVT.

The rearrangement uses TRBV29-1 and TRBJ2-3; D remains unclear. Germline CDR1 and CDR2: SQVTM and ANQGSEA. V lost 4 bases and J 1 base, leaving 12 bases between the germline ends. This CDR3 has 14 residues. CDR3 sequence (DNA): TGCAGCGTTGCCTGGCAAGAGGGCACAGATACGCAGTATTTT. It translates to CSVAWQEGTDTQYF.